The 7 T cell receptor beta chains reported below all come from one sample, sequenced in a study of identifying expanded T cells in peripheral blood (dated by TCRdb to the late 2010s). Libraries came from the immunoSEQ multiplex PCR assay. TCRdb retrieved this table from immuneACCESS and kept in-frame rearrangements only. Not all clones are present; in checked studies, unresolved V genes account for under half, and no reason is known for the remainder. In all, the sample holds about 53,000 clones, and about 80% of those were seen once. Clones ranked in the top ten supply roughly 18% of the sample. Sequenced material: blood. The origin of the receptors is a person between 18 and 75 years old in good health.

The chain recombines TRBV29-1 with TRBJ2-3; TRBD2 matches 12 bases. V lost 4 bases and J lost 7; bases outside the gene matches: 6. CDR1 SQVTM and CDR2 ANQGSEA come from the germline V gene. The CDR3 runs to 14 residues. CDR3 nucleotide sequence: TGCAGCGTTGGCACTAGCGGGAGGTCATATACGCAGTATTTT. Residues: CSVGTSGRSYTQYF.

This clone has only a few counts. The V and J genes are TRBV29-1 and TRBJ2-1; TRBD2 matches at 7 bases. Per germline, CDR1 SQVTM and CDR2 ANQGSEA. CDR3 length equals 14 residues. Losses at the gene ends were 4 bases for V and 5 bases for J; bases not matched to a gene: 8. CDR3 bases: TGCAGCGTTGTGGGGGGGAGTTTGAACAATGAGCAGTTCTTC. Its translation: CSVVGGSLNNEQFF.

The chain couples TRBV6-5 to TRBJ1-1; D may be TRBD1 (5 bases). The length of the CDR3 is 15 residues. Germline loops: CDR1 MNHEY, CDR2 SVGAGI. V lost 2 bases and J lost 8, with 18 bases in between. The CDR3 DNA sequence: TGTGCCAGCAGTTACCCAACATCGCAGGGACGGGAAGCTTTCTTT. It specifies CASSYPTSQGREAFF.

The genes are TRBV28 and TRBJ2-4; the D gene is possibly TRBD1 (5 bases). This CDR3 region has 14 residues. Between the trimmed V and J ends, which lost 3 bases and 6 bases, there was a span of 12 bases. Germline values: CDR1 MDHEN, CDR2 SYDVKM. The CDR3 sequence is CASSFTGSSNIQYF. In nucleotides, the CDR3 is TGTGCCAGCAGTTTTACAGGAAGCTCAAACATTCAGTACTTC.

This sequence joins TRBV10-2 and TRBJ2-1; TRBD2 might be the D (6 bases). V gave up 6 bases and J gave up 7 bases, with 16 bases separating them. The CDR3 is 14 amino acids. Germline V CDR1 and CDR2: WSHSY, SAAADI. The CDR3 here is CASRLDYWGNEQFF. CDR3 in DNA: TGCGCCAGCAGATTGGACTATTGGGGGAATGAGCAGTTCTTC.

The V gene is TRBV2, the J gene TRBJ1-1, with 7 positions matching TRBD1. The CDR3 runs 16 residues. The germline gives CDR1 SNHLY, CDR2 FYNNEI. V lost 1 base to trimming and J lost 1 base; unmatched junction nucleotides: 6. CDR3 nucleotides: TGTGCCAGCAGTGAAGGACGACAGGGCTGGAACACTGAAGCTTTCTTT. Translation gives CASSEGRQGWNTEAFF.

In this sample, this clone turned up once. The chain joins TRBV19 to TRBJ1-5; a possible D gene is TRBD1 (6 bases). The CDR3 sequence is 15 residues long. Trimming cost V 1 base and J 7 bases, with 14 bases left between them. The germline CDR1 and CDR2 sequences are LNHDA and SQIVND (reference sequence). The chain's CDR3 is CASSIVSGAGQPQHF. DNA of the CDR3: TGTGCCAGTAGTATAGTGTCGGGGGCGGGACAGCCCCAGCATTTT.